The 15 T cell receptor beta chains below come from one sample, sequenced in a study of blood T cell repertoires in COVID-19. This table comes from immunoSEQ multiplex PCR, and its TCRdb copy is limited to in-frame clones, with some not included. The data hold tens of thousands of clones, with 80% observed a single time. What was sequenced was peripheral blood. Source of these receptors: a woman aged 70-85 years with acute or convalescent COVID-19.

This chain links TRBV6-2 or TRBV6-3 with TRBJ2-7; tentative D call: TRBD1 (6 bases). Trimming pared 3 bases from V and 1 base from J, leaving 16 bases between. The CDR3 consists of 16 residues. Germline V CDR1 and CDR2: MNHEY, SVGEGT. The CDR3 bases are TGTGCCAGCAGTTATGACACAGGGTGGAGTTCCTACGAGCAGTACTTC. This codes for CASSYDTGWSSYEQYF.

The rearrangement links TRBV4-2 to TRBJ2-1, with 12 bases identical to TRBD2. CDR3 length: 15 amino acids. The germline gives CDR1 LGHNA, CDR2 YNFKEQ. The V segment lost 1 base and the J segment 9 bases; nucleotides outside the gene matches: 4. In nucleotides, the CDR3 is TGTGCCAGCAGCCAAGCACAGACTAGCGGGAGTGAGCAGTTCTTC. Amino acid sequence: CASSQAQTSGSEQFF.

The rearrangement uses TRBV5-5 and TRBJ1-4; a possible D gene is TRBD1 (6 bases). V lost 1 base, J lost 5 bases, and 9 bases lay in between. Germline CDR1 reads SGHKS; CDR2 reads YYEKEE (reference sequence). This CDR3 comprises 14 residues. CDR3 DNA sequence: TGTGCCAGCAGCTTGAGGACAGTAAATGAAAAACTGTTTTTT. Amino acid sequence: CASSLRTVNEKLFF.

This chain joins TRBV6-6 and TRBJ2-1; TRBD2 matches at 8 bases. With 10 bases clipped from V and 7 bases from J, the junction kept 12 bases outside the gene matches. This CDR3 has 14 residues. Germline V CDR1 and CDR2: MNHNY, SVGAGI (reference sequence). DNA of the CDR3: TGTGCCACCCAATCCGGGGGGGCCGTAAATGAGCAGTTCTTC. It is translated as CATQSGGAVNEQFF.

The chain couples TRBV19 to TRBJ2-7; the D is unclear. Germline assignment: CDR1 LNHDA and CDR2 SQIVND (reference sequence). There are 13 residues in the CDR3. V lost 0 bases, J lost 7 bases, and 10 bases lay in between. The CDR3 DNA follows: TGTGCCAGTAGTATAGATCTATCCACGGAGCAGTACTTC. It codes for CASSIDLSTEQYF. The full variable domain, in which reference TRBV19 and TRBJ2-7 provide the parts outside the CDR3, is DGGITQSPKYLFRKEGQNVTLSCEQNLNHDAMYWYRQDPGQGLRLIYYSQIVNDFQKGDIAEGYSVSREKKESFPLTVTSAQKNPTAFYLCASSIDLSTEQYFGPGTRLTVT.

The CDR3 DNA follows: TGTGCCAGCAGCTTTGGGGCAACTGGGGCCAACGTCCTGACTTTC. Translated: CASSFGATGANVLTF. The J gene is TRBJ2-6, the V gene TRBV7-3; D perhaps matches TRBD1 (5 bases). Trimming shortened V by 3 bases and J by 2 bases, and 8 bases separated the two germline ends. The germline CDR1 and CDR2 sequences are SGHTA and FQGTGA. CDR3 size: 15 residues.

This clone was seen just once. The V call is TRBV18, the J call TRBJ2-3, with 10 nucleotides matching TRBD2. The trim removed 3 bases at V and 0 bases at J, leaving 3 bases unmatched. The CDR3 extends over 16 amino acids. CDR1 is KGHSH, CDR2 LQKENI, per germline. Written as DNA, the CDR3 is TGTGCCAGCTCACCCCTTAGCGGGGGGAGCACAGATACGCAGTATTTT. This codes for CASSPLSGGSTDTQYF.

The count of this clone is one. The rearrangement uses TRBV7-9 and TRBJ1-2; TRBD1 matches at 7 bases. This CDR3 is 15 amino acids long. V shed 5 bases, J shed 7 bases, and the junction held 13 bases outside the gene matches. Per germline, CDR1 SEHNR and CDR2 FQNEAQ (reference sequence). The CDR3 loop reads CASSTRQGIPLGYTF. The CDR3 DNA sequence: TGTGCCAGCAGCACAAGACAGGGTATTCCGCTTGGCTACACCTTC.

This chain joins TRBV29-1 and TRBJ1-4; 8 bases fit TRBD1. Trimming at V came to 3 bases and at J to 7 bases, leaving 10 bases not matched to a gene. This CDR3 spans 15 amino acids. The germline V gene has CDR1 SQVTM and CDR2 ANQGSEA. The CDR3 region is CSVDGAGGEGEKLFF. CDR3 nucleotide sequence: TGCAGCGTTGATGGGGCAGGGGGCGAGGGTGAAAAACTGTTTTTT. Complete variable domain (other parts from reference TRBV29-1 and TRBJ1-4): SAVISQKPSRDICQRGTSLTIQCQVDSQVTMMFWYRQQPGQSLTLIATANQGSEATYESGFVIDKFPISRPNLTFSTLTVSNMSPEDSSIYLCSVDGAGGEGEKLFFGSGTQLSVL.

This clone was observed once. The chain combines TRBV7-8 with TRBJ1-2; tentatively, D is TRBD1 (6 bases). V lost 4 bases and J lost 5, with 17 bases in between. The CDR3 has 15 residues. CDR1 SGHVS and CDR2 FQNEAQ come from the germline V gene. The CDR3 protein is CASSSRGSGDYGYTF. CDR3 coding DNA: TGTGCCAGCAGCTCTAGAGGCTCAGGGGATTATGGCTACACCTTC.

The CDR3 protein is CASSLLMSGAGGPSWQETQYF. The DNA for the CDR3 is TGCGCCAGCAGCCTCCTTATGAGTGGGGCGGGAGGTCCCTCGTGGCAAGAGACCCAGTACTTC. The J gene is TRBJ2-5, the V gene TRBV4-1, with TRBD2 matching 8 bases. The CDR3 loop spans 21 amino acids. Germline trimming cut 4 bases from V and 2 bases from J; bases unmatched to any gene: 24. Germline V gives CDR1 MGHRA, CDR2 YSYEKL.

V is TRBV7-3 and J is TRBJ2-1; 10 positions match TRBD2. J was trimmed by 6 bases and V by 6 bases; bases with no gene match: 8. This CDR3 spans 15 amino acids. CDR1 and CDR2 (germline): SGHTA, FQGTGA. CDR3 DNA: TGTGCCAGCAGTTCCCCAGCGGGAGGGGGCAATGAGCAGTTCTTC. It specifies CASSSPAGGGNEQFF.

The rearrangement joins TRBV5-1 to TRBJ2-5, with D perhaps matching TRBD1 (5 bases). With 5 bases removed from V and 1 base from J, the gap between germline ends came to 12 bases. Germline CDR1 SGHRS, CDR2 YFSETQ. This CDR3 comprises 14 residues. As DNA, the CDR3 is TGCGCCAGCAGACCCCGACAGCTCCAAGAGACCCAGTACTTC. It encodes CASRPRQLQETQYF.

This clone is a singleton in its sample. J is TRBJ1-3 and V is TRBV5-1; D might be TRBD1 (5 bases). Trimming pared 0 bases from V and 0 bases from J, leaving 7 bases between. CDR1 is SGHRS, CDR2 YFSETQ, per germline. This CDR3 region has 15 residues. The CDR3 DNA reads TGCGCCAGCAGCTTGGAGGGGTCCTCTGGAAACACCATATATTTT. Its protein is CASSLEGSSGNTIYF.

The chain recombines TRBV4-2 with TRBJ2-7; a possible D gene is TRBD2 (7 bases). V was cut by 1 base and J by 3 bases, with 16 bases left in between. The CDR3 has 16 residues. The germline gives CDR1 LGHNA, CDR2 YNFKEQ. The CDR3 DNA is TGTGCCAGCAGCCAAGGCTTGGGAGGGGGAAACTACGAGCAGTACTTC. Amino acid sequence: CASSQGLGGGNYEQYF.